This T cell receptor beta chain originates from a study of molecular identifiers for immune sequencing clone quantification. The overall study: The replicates split RNA from roughly 20,000 or 100,000 naive CD8 cells five ways and sequenced four. Study-level results: Naive cells had under 1% of molecules in clones above 20 RNA copies, effectors over 99%. Even with some 990,000 naive cells present, spiked Jurkat TCR RNA from one cell was reportedly detectable.

TCRdb recomputed calls from the PCR reads with MiXCR, one row per CDR3 protein. The sample records more than 550,000 distinct CDR3 sequences, about 25% being singletons. The CDR3 spans 14 residues. Trimming removed 6 bases from V and 8 bases from J; junction bases left unmatched: 4. Germline CDR1 SGHVS, CDR2 FNYEAQ. On this clonotype itself: Its antigen is unidentified.

Material: naive CD8+ T cells from blood, with Jurkat cell RNA spiked in. Documented subset: FACS-sorted CD8+CD4-CCR7+CD45RA+ naive T cells. The sequence came from a human donor in good health. Some libraries in this study had Jurkat cell RNA spiked in. The rearrangement links TRBV7-6 to TRBJ1-6; 10 nucleotides match TRBD1. CDR3 sequence (DNA): TGTGCCAGCAGTTGGGGACAGGGGTATTCACCCCTCCACTTT. This translates into CASSWGQGYSPLHF.